Below are 16 T cell receptor beta chains sequenced from a single sample in a study of blood T cell repertoires in COVID-19. Assay: immunoSEQ multiplex PCR; the TCRdb copy retains only in-frame clones and omits some. This repertoire shows 150,000 to 200,000 clones, under 95% found once; its top ten account for 18%. The sample was peripheral blood. The source of these receptors is a man aged 55 to 70 with active or convalescent COVID-19.

V usage is TRBV12-3 or TRBV12-4 and J usage is TRBJ1-2, with TRBD1 matching 9 bases. The V segment lost 5 bases and the J segment 7 bases; nucleotides outside the gene matches: 5. CDR3 length: 13 amino acids. CDR3 sequence (DNA): TGTGCCAGCAGTCGGGACAGGGCCGGTGGCTACACCTTC. Translation gives CASSRDRAGGYTF.

The chain carries TRBV6-4 and TRBJ2-7; the D gene is possibly TRBD2 (5 bases). The germline V gene encodes CDR1 MRHNA and CDR2 SNTAGT. The CDR3 extends over 13 amino acids. Trimming pared 0 bases from V and 6 bases from J, leaving 9 bases between. CDR3 nucleotide sequence: TGTGCCAGCAGTGACTCGGCGGGCGGCGAGCAGTACTTC. Translating it yields CASSDSAGGEQYF.

The chain couples TRBV27 to TRBJ2-2; 8 positions agree with TRBD2. The V gene's germline CDR1 is MNHEY and CDR2 SMNVEV (reference sequence). The CDR3 totals 15 residues. V lost 2 bases and J lost 1; bases outside the gene matches: 0. CDR3 sequence: CASSLAGGNTGELFF. The CDR3 bases are TGTGCCAGCAGTTTAGCGGGGGGGAACACCGGGGAGCTGTTTTTT.

As DNA, the CDR3 is TGTGCCATCAGTGACAAGAGCTCTGGAAACACCATATATTTT. This codes for CAISDKSSGNTIYF. This chain links TRBV10-3 with TRBJ1-3; D is unclear. Germline values: CDR1 ENHRY, CDR2 SYGVKD. The CDR3 extends over 14 amino acids. Between the trimmed V and J ends, which lost 3 bases and 0 bases, there was a span of 6 bases.

The V gene is TRBV7-2, the J gene TRBJ1-2, with 10 bases identical to TRBD1. CDR1 and CDR2 from the germline V gene are SGHTA and FQGNSA. The V segment lost 4 bases and the J segment 8 bases; nucleotides outside the gene matches: 7. The CDR3 contains 14 residues. CDR3 bases: TGTGCCAGCAGCTCGACAGGGGGCAAGGGGGGCTACACCTTC. It yields the protein CASSSTGGKGGYTF.

The chain employs TRBV29-1 and TRBJ2-7; the D is unclear. The germline gives CDR1 SQVTM, CDR2 ANQGSEA. CDR3 length: 13 residues. V gave up 6 bases and J gave up 6 bases, with 18 bases separating them. The CDR3 loop reads CSVFSGGVGEQYF. In nucleotides, the CDR3 is TGCAGCGTGTTTAGTGGTGGAGTGGGCGAGCAGTACTTC.

The chain recombines TRBV29-1 with TRBJ1-6; 8 bases map to TRBD1. Germline loops: CDR1 SQVTM, CDR2 ANQGSEA. The trim removed 7 bases at V and 6 bases at J, leaving 8 bases unmatched. The CDR3 is 14 amino acids. DNA for the CDR3: TGCAGCGCGTCGCAGGGGGCTTTTAATTCACCCCTCCACTTT. This sequence encodes CSASQGAFNSPLHF.

As concerns this clone: The same CDR3 can be traced to other DNA sequences in this sample. The rearrangement links TRBV5-5 to TRBJ1-2; 8 positions agree with TRBD1. Trimming at V came to 0 bases and at J to 8 bases, leaving 6 bases not matched to a gene. CDR3 size: 14 residues. CDR1 SGHKS and CDR2 YYEKEE come from the germline V gene (reference sequence). CDR3: CASSLAQGAGGYTF. The DNA of the CDR3 is TGTGCCAGCAGCTTGGCGCAGGGGGCCGGGGGCTACACCTTC.

The chain joins TRBV2 to TRBJ1-5; 9 bases match TRBD1. CDR3 length equals 15 residues. Germline V lookup: CDR1 SNHLY, CDR2 FYNNEI. V lost 0 bases to trimming and J lost 6 bases; unmatched junction nucleotides: 3. CDR3 nucleotide sequence: TGTGCCAGCAGTGAAGCGGGACAGGGTACTCAGCCCCAGCATTTT. It is translated as CASSEAGQGTQPQHF.

The V and J genes are TRBV4-1 and TRBJ1-2; 8 nucleotides line up with TRBD1. The V gene end was trimmed by 4 bases and the J gene end by 8 bases; junction bases not matched to a gene: 21. This CDR3 is built from 18 residues. CDR1 is MGHRA, CDR2 YSYEKL, per germline. As DNA, the CDR3 is TGCGCCAGCAGCCCCGACTCACCCCTGGACAGGGTACGAGGAGGCTACACCTTC. As protein: CASSPDSPLDRVRGGYTF.

The chain joins TRBV5-1 to TRBJ2-3, with D perhaps TRBD2 (6 bases). This CDR3 contains 16 residues. CDR1 and CDR2 from the germline V gene are SGHRS and YFSETQ. Trimming took 0 bases from V and 1 from J, leaving 12 bases between them. CDR3 amino acids: CASSLDGGLGTDTQYF. For the CDR3, the DNA is TGCGCCAGCAGCTTGGATGGGGGACTCGGCACAGATACGCAGTATTTT. Looking up the rest from reference TRBV5-1 and TRBJ2-3 gives the full variable domain: KAGVTQTPRYLIKTRGQQVTLSCSPISGHRSVSWYQQTPGQGLQFLFEYFSETQRNKGNFPGRFSGRQFSNSRSEMNVSTLELGDSALYLCASSLDGGLGTDTQYFGPGTRLTVL.

The V and J genes are TRBV5-1 and TRBJ1-4, with 11 positions matching TRBD1. From germline, CDR1 is SGHRS and CDR2 YFSETQ. With V trimmed by 4 bases and J by 4 bases, 6 bases remained unmatched. The CDR3 consists of 16 residues. The CDR3 loop reads CASSLGQGANNEKLFF. In DNA, the CDR3 is TGCGCCAGCAGCCTAGGACAGGGGGCGAATAATGAAAAACTGTTTTTT. Full variable domain (outside the CDR3, taken from reference TRBV5-1 and TRBJ1-4): KAGVTQTPRYLIKTRGQQVTLSCSPISGHRSVSWYQQTPGQGLQFLFEYFSETQRNKGNFPGRFSGRQFSNSRSEMNVSTLELGDSALYLCASSLGQGANNEKLFFGSGTQLSVL.

V usage is TRBV7-9 and J usage is TRBJ2-5; 10 nucleotides line up with TRBD2. This CDR3 has 17 amino acids. Germline values: CDR1 SEHNR, CDR2 FQNEAQ (reference sequence). The junction had 7 bases not matched to a gene; V was cut back by 2 bases and J by 1 base. CDR3 sequence (DNA): TGTGCCAGCAGCTTAACGGTGTCTAGCGGGAGCCAAGAGACCCAGTACTTC. As protein: CASSLTVSSGSQETQYF.

The genes are TRBV18 and TRBJ2-1; 12 bases agree with TRBD2. V dropped 2 bases and J dropped 8; count of bases not matched to a gene: 16. The CDR3 covers 19 residues. CDR1 KGHSH and CDR2 LQKENI come from the germline V gene. Here the CDR3 DNA reads TGTGCCAGCTCACCAGCTCTAGCGGGGGGGCCTAATTCGCTCTATGAGCAGTTCTTC. It codes for CASSPALAGGPNSLYEQFF.

The chain uses TRBV6-4 and TRBJ2-1, with 8 bases identical to TRBD2. CDR1 is MRHNA and CDR2 is SNTAGT in the germline V gene. The length of the CDR3 is 11 residues. Trimming took 6 bases from V and 12 from J; bases not matched to a gene: 4. CDR3 in DNA: TGTGCCAGCAGCGGGGGGGTCGGGCAGTTCTTC. Protein sequence: CASSGGVGQFF.

There are a few counts of this clone. The chain employs TRBV6-5 and TRBJ1-1; D gene unclear. Germline V CDR1 and CDR2: MNHEY, SVGAGI. Trimming left V 6 bases short and J 8 bases short, with 19 bases between. The CDR3 contains 14 residues. As DNA, the CDR3 is TGTGCCAGCAGACCAGGAGGGCAAGGGTGGGAAGCTTTCTTT. It specifies CASRPGGQGWEAFF.